This TCR beta chain derives from a study of monozygotic twins with inflammatory bowel disease. Whole-study results and caveats: IBD patients shared fewer clonotypes with other individuals than healthy twins, especially patients with disease activity signs. Different subtypes (of T cells) could not be told apart from one another.

The CDR3 loop spans 13 amino acids. Germline V gives CDR1 SQVTM, CDR2 ANQGSEA. Of note for this clonotype: What it recognizes is unknown.

TCRdb re-called the 5' RACE reads; every CDR3 protein appears as one record, without DNA. The listing contains roughly 320,000 distinct CDR3 sequences. The sequenced sample was blood. The chain is built from TRBV29-1 and TRBJ1-3. This sequence originates from a human donor with ulcerative colitis or Crohn's disease, or a healthy co-twin of an affected twin (not recorded which). The chain's CDR3 is CSVIRDSGNTIYF.